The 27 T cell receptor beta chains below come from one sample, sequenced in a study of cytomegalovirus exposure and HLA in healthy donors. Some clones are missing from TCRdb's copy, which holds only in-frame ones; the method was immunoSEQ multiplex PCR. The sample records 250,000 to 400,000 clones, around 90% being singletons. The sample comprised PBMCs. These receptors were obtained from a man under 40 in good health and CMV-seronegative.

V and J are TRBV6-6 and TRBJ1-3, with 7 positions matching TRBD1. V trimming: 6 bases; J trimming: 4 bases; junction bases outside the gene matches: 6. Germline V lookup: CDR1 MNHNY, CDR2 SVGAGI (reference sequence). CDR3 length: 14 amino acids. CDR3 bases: TGTGCCAGCAGCCGGGACAGCACAGGAAACACCATATATTTT. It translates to CASSRDSTGNTIYF.

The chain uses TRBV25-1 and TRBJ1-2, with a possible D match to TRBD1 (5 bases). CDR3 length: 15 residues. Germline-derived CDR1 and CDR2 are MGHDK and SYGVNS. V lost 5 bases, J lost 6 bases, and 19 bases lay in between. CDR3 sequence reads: CASSSNRRPWDGYTF. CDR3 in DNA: TGTGCCAGCAGTTCTAACAGGAGACCCTGGGATGGCTACACCTTC.

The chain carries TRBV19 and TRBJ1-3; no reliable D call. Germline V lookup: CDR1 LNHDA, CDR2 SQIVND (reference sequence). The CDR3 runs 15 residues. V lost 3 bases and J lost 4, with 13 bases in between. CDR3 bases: TGTGCCAGTAGTATCGGAGTGGCTGGCGGAAACACCATATATTTT. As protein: CASSIGVAGGNTIYF.

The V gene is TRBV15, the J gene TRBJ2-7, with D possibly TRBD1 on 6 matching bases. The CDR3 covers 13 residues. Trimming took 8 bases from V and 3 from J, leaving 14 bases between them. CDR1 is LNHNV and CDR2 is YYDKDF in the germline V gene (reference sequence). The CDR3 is CATGRGTNYEQYF. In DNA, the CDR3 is TGTGCCACCGGTAGGGGGACCAACTACGAGCAGTACTTC.

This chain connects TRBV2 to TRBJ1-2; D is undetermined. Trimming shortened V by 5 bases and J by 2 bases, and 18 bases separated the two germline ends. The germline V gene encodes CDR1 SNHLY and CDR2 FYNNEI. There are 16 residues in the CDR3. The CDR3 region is CASSPSGMLGNYGYTF. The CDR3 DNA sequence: TGTGCCAGCAGTCCCTCGGGGATGCTGGGAAACTATGGCTACACCTTC. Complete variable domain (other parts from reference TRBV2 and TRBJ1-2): EPEVTQTPSHQVTQMGQEVILRCVPISNHLYFYWYRQILGQKVEFLVSFYNNEISEKSEIFDDQFSVERPDGSNFTLKIRSTKLEDSAMYFCASSPSGMLGNYGYTFGSGTRLTVV.

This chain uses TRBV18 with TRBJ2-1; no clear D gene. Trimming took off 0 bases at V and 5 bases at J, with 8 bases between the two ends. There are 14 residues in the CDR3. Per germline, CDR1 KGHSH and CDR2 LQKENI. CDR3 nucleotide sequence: TGTGCCAGCTCACCACCTAGCTACAACAATGAGCAGTTCTTC. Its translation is CASSPPSYNNEQFF.

CDR3 sequence: CASSQDPIQGGTEAFF. In DNA, the CDR3 is TGCGCCAGCAGCCAAGATCCCATACAGGGGGGCACTGAAGCTTTCTTT. The chain has TRBV4-1 and TRBJ1-1; 8 nucleotides match TRBD1. Per germline, CDR1 MGHRA and CDR2 YSYEKL. J gave up 4 bases and V 0 bases, and 7 bases lay outside the gene matches. The CDR3 consists of 16 residues.

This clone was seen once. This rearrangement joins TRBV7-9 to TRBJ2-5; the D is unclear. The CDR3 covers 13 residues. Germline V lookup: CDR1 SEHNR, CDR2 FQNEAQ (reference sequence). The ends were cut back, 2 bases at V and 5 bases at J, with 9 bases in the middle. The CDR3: CASSLTAEETQYF. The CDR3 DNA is TGTGCCAGCAGCTTAACCGCCGAGGAGACCCAGTACTTC.

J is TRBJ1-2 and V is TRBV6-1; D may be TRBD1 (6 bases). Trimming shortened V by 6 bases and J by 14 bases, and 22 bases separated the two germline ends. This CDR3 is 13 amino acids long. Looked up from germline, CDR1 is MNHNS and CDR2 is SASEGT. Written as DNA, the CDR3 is TGTGCCAGCAGAAGCGGGGGCACTAAACCGGGAACCTTC. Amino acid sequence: CASRSGGTKPGTF.

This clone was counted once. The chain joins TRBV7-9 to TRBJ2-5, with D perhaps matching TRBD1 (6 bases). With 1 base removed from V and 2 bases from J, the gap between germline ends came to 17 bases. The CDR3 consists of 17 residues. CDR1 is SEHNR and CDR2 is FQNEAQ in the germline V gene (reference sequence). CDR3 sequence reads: CASSLGGTQGFQETQYF. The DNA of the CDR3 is TGTGCCAGCAGCTTAGGGGGGACACAGGGTTTTCAAGAGACCCAGTACTTC.

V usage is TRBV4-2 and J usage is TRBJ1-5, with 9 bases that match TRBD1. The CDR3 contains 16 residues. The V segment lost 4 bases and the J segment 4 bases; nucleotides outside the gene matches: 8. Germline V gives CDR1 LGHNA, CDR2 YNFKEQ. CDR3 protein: CASSRLDRGGNQPQHF. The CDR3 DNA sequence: TGTGCCAGCAGCCGATTGGACAGGGGCGGTAATCAGCCCCAGCATTTT.

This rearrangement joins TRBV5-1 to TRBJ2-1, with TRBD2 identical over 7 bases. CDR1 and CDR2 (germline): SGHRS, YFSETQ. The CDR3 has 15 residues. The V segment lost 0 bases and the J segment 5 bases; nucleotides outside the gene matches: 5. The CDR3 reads CASSLVLAENNEQFF. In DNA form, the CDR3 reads TGCGCCAGCAGCTTGGTTCTAGCGGAAAACAATGAGCAGTTCTTC.

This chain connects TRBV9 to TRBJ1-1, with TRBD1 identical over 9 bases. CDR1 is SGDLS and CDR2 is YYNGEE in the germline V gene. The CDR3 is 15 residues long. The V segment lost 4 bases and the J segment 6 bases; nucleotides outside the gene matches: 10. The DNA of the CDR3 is TGTGCCAGCAGCCCAGTGGGGACAGGGACCCCTGAAGCTTTCTTT. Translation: CASSPVGTGTPEAFF.

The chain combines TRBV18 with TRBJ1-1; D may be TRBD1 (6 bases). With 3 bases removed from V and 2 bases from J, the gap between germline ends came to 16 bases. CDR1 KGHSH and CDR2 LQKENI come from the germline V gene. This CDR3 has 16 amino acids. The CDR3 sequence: CASSPTVGQINTEAFF. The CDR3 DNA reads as TGTGCCAGCTCACCGACCGTGGGACAAATTAACACTGAAGCTTTCTTT.

CDR3 sequence reads: CASSQEGHLTDTQYF. The CDR3 region has the DNA TGCGCCAGCAGCCAAGAGGGACACCTCACAGATACGCAGTATTTT. The chain employs TRBV4-1 and TRBJ2-3, with a possible D match to TRBD1 (6 bases). The CDR3 runs to 15 residues. Per the germline V gene, CDR1 is MGHRA and CDR2 is YSYEKL. The V end lost 0 bases, the J end lost 2 bases, and 9 bases lay between the germline ends.

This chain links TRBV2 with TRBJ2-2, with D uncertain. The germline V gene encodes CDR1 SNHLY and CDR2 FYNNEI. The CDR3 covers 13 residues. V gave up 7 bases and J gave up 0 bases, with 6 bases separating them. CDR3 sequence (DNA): TGTGCCAGCATGTGGCCGAACACCGGGGAGCTGTTTTTT. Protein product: CASMWPNTGELFF.

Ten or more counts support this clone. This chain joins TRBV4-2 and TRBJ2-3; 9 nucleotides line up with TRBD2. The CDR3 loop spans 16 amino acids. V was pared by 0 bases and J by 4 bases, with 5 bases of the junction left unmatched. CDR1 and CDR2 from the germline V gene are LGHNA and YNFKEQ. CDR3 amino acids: CASSQDNSGGSDTQYF. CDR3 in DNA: TGTGCCAGCAGCCAAGATAATAGCGGGGGATCAGATACGCAGTATTTT.

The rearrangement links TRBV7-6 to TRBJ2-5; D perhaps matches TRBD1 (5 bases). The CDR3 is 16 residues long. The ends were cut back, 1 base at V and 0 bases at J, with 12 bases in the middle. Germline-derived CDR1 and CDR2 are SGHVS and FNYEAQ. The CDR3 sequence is CASSLEQDLYQETQYF. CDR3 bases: TGTGCCAGCAGCTTAGAACAGGACCTTTACCAAGAGACCCAGTACTTC.

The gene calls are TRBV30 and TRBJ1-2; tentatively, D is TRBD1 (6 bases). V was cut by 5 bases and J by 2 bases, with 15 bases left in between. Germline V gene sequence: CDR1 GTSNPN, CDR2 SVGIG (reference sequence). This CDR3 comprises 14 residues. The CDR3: CAWSRGGSNYGYTF. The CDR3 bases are TGTGCCTGGTCTAGGGGGGGGTCGAACTATGGCTACACCTTC.

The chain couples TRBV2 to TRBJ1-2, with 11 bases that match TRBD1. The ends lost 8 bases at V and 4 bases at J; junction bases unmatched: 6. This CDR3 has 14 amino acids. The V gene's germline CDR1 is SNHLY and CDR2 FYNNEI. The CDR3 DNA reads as TGTGCCAGCCGAGGACAGGGGGCTGTCTATGGCTACACCTTC. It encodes CASRGQGAVYGYTF. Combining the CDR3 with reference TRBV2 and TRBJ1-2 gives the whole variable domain EPEVTQTPSHQVTQMGQEVILRCVPISNHLYFYWYRQILGQKVEFLVSFYNNEISEKSEIFDDQFSVERPDGSNFTLKIRSTKLEDSAMYFCASRGQGAVYGYTFGSGTRLTVV.

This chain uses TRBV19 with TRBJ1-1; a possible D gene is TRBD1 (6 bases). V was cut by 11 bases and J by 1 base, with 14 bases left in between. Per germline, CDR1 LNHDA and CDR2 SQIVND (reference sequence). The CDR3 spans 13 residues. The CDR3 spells CAARGQTNTEAFF. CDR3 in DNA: TGTGCCGCCAGGGGACAAACGAACACTGAAGCTTTCTTT. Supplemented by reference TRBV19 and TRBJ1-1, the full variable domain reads DGGITQSPKYLFRKEGQNVTLSCEQNLNHDAMYWYRQDPGQGLRLIYYSQIVNDFQKGDIAEGYSVSREKKESFPLTVTSAQKNPTAFYLCAARGQTNTEAFFGQGTRLTVV.

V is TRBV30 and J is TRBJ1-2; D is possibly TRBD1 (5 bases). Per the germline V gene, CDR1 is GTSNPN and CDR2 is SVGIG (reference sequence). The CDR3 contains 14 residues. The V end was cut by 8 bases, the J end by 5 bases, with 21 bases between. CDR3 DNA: TGTGCCGCGGCCGCGGGGCAGGCAGTATATGGCTACACCTTC. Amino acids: CAAAAGQAVYGYTF.

CDR3 in DNA: TGTGCCAGCAGCACCGGGGGTGCGAATTCACCCCTCCACTTT. Protein sequence: CASSTGGANSPLHF. This rearrangement joins TRBV7-9 to TRBJ1-6; D may be TRBD1 (5 bases). Trimming took 5 bases from V and 7 from J, leaving 12 bases between them. From germline, CDR1 is SEHNR and CDR2 FQNEAQ (reference sequence). The CDR3 totals 14 residues.

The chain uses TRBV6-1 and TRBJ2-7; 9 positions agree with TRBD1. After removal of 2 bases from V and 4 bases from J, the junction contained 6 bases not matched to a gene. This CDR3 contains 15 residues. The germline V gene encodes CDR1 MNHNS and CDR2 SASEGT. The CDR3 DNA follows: TGTGCCAGCAGTGAAACCGGGACAGGGAGGTACGAGCAGTACTTC. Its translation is CASSETGTGRYEQYF.

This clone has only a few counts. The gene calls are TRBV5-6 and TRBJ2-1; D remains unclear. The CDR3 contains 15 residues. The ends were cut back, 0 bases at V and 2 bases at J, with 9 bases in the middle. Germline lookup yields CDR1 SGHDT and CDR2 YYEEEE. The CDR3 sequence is CASSLVRTPYNEQFF. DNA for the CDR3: TGTGCCAGCAGCTTGGTTAGAACCCCCTACAATGAGCAGTTCTTC.

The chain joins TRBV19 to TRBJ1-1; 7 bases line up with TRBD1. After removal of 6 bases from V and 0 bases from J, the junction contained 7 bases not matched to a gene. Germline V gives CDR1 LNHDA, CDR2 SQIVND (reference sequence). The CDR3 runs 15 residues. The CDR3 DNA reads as TGTGCCAGTAGGGAACGGACAGGTTTGAACACTGAAGCTTTCTTT. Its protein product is CASRERTGLNTEAFF. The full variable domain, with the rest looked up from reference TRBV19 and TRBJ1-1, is DGGITQSPKYLFRKEGQNVTLSCEQNLNHDAMYWYRQDPGQGLRLIYYSQIVNDFQKGDIAEGYSVSREKKESFPLTVTSAQKNPTAFYLCASRERTGLNTEAFFGQGTRLTVV.

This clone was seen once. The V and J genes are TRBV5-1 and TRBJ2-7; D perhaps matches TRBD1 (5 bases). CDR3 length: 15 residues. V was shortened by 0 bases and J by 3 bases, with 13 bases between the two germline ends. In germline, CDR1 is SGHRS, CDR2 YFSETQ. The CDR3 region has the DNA TGCGCCAGCAGCTTGGGACCAGGGCCGAACTACGAGCAGTACTTC. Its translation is CASSLGPGPNYEQYF. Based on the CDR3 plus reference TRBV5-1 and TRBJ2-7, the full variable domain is KAGVTQTPRYLIKTRGQQVTLSCSPISGHRSVSWYQQTPGQGLQFLFEYFSETQRNKGNFPGRFSGRQFSNSRSEMNVSTLELGDSALYLCASSLGPGPNYEQYFGPGTRLTVT.